This T cell receptor (beta chain) originates from a study of shared clonotypes between healthy human individuals. Study-wide results and caveats: It was the non-shared clonotypes that had lower generation probabilities than clonotypes shared by all four donors. Clonotype sharing among donors, it was expected, would be affected by sequencing depth.

HIV-negative, healthy adults without recent acute infections or vaccinations were the donors. CD8 memory merged CD45RO+ cells and CCR7-negative CD45RA+ TemRA cells into one population. A word on this clone: The antigen remains unidentified. Germline and junction disagree at one end, which may indicate a read error.

Germline V gives CDR1 SGHAT, CDR2 FQNNGV. The CDR3 is made up of 13 amino acids. Produced via immunoSEQ multiplex PCR; TCRdb's table is partial and in-frame only. The table lists about 690,000 clones, less than 95% of them singletons. The clonotype was recovered from a man between 18 and 35 years old in good health. Some clones in this sample may be carry-over from other donors' samples. V is TRBV11-2 and J is TRBJ1-3, with 7 positions matching TRBD1. The sample consisted of memory CD8+ T cells from PBMCs. Subset defined: CD45RO+ cells pooled with CCR7-negative TemRA cells. The CDR3 loop reads CASSSLNRDRVHF. CDR3 bases: TGTGCCAGCAGCTCCCTCAACCGTGACAGGGTGCATTTT.